The 27 T cell receptor beta chains presented below share a single source sample, sequenced in a study of technical replicates of blood from a few donors. Measured with immunoSEQ multiplex PCR; TCRdb has only the in-frame clones, and not every one. The sample gives about 76,000 clones, 94% of which show up once; approximately 0.4% is in the top ten. The sequenced sample was T cells isolated from PBMCs. These receptor sequences come from a human donor in good health.

The genes are TRBV29-1 and TRBJ1-2, with 8 bases fitting TRBD1. The CDR3 covers 15 residues. Unmatched junction bases numbered 10, after V lost 3 bases and J lost 4 bases. Germline CDR1 SQVTM, CDR2 ANQGSEA. Written as DNA, the CDR3 is TGCAGCGTTGATGAATTAGGGACAGGCTTCTATGGCTACACCTTC. Translation: CSVDELGTGFYGYTF.

The CDR3 DNA reads TGTGCCAGCAGCCAAGAACGAGACAGGGGGAGGAAGACCCAGTACTTC. Amino acids: CASSQERDRGRKTQYF. This sequence joins TRBV4-2 and TRBJ2-5; TRBD1 agrees at 9 bases. This CDR3 spans 16 amino acids. Germline V gene data show CDR1 as LGHNA and CDR2 as YNFKEQ. The ends lost 0 bases at V and 6 bases at J; junction bases unmatched: 8.

The rearrangement links TRBV4-2 to TRBJ2-7; TRBD1 agrees at 7 bases. The length of the CDR3 is 15 residues. V gave up 3 bases and J gave up 2 bases; unmatched junction bases: 7. Germline V gene sequence: CDR1 LGHNA, CDR2 YNFKEQ. As DNA, the CDR3 is TGTGCCAGCAGCCACGCCGGGACAGAGACCTACGAGCAGTACTTC. It is translated as CASSHAGTETYEQYF.

The chain carries TRBV10-2 and TRBJ1-2; D unresolved. This CDR3 is 13 amino acids long. CDR1 is WSHSY and CDR2 is SAAADI in the germline V gene. Trimming removed 2 bases from V and 0 bases from J, with 4 bases in between. DNA of the CDR3: TGCGCCAGCAGTGAGGGGCCTAACTATGGCTACACCTTC. It specifies CASSEGPNYGYTF.

The rearrangement links TRBV6-6 to TRBJ2-1; 9 bases are a match to TRBD2. The CDR3 length is 15 residues. In germline, CDR1 is MNHNY, CDR2 SVGAGI (reference sequence). Unmatched junction bases numbered 7, after V lost 2 bases and J lost 8 bases. This CDR3 reads CASSYSSGRGDEQFF. Here the CDR3 DNA reads TGTGCCAGCAGTTACAGTAGCGGGAGAGGGGATGAGCAGTTCTTC.

The genes are TRBV11-3 and TRBJ2-7, with a weak D call TRBD2 (6 bases). Germline CDR1 SGHNT, CDR2 YENEEA. CDR3 length: 14 amino acids. Between the trimmed V and J ends, which lost 0 bases and 7 bases, there was a span of 13 bases. The CDR3 spells CASSLEGLPREQYF. In DNA form, the CDR3 reads TGTGCCAGCAGCTTAGAGGGACTCCCGAGGGAGCAGTACTTC.

The V call is TRBV4-1, the J call TRBJ2-7; TRBD2 agrees at 8 bases. CDR3 length: 16 residues. Losses at the gene ends were 0 bases for V and 3 bases for J; bases not matched to a gene: 7. Germline V CDR1 and CDR2: MGHRA, YSYEKL. The CDR3 DNA follows: TGCGCCAGCAGCCAAGATGGCGGGAGGACTAGCTACGAGCAGTACTTC. It encodes CASSQDGGRTSYEQYF.

This chain uses TRBV4-1 with TRBJ1-2; 9 nucleotides line up with TRBD1. Unmatched junction bases numbered 10, after V lost 2 bases and J lost 6 bases. CDR3 size: 16 residues. Per germline, CDR1 MGHRA and CDR2 YSYEKL. The CDR3 is CASSQIVGQGLDGYTF. The CDR3 region has the DNA TGCGCCAGCAGCCAAATCGTGGGACAGGGACTCGATGGCTACACCTTC.

The chain combines TRBV18 with TRBJ2-3; 11 bases line up with TRBD2. This CDR3 contains 18 residues. Looked up from germline, CDR1 is KGHSH and CDR2 is LQKENI. V gave up 4 bases and J gave up 0 bases; unmatched junction bases: 9. CDR3 DNA: TGTGCCAGCTCACTTAAAACGGGACTAGCGGCTAGCACAGATACGCAGTATTTT. Protein: CASSLKTGLAASTDTQYF.

The genes are TRBV7-3 and TRBJ2-1, with 12 bases identical to TRBD2. CDR1 is SGHTA, CDR2 FQGTGA, per germline. The trim removed 3 bases at V and 5 bases at J, leaving 5 bases unmatched. This CDR3 spans 16 amino acids. CDR3 nucleotides: TGTGCCAGCAGCTTCTCGACTAGCGGGAGACACAATGAGCAGTTCTTC. Translation: CASSFSTSGRHNEQFF.

The CDR3 region is CASSPTGGTEAFF. CDR3 in DNA: TGTGCCAGCAGCCCTACAGGGGGCACTGAAGCTTTCTTT. The genes are TRBV7-9 and TRBJ1-1, with 8 bases matching TRBD1. The junction had 3 bases not matched to a gene; V was cut back by 5 bases and J by 4 bases. Germline values: CDR1 SEHNR, CDR2 FQNEAQ (reference sequence). The CDR3 extends over 13 amino acids.

The CDR3 spells CASSFGGDQPQHF. CDR3 bases: TGTGCCAGCAGTTTTGGGGGGGATCAGCCCCAGCATTTT. V usage is TRBV27 and J usage is TRBJ1-5, with D maybe TRBD1 (5 bases). Trimming shortened V by 3 bases and J by 5 bases, and 8 bases separated the two germline ends. The CDR3 covers 13 residues. CDR1 and CDR2 from the germline V gene are MNHEY and SMNVEV (reference sequence).

The rearrangement joins TRBV9 to TRBJ1-2; TRBD1 matches 8 bases. Germline V CDR1 and CDR2: SGDLS, YYNGEE. V trimming: 3 bases; J trimming: 4 bases; junction bases outside the gene matches: 5. The CDR3 runs 14 residues. This CDR3 is CASSGVTGGYGYTF. The CDR3 DNA sequence: TGTGCCAGCAGCGGCGTCACAGGGGGCTATGGCTACACCTTC.

As to this clone: The CDR3 does not close with the conserved phenylalanine or tryptophan, likely indicating a read error. The DNA is left out, because the CDR3 cannot be placed on it with certainty; the CDR3 is given as TCRdb lists it. This chain links TRBV2 with TRBJ2-3; no check of the table's D call, TRBD2, against the DNA was made. A total of 14 residues make up the CDR3, ends included. From germline, CDR1 is SNHLY and CDR2 FYNNEI. This CDR3 is CASSEAQEGLGLAA.

This chain connects TRBV7-2 to TRBJ1-3; 9 bases map to TRBD1. Germline V gene data show CDR1 as SGHTA and CDR2 as FQGNSA. The CDR3 consists of 15 residues. The V gene end was trimmed by 3 bases and the J gene end by 4 bases; junction bases not matched to a gene: 4. This CDR3 is CASSFRTGEGNTIYF. Written as DNA, the CDR3 is TGTGCCAGCAGCTTTAGGACAGGGGAAGGAAACACCATATATTTT.

DNA of the CDR3: TGTGCCACACGGTCGGCGGGGCTCTATCAGCCCCAGCATTTT. As protein: CATRSAGLYQPQHF. This rearrangement joins TRBV28 to TRBJ1-5; the D gene is possibly TRBD1 (5 bases). Looked up from germline, CDR1 is MDHEN and CDR2 is SYDVKM. The CDR3 has 14 amino acids. Trimming stripped 10 bases from V and 5 bases from J, with 18 bases between. Filled out from reference TRBV28 and TRBJ1-5, the complete variable domain reads DVKVTQSSRYLVKRTGEKVFLECVQDMDHENMFWYRQDPGLGLRLIYFSYDVKMKEKGDIPEGYSVSREKKERFSLILESASTNQTSMYLCATRSAGLYQPQHFGDGTRLSIL.

The V and J genes are TRBV5-4 and TRBJ2-3; TRBD2 matches at 7 bases. V lost 4 bases to trimming and J lost 0 bases; unmatched junction nucleotides: 2. CDR1 is SGHNT and CDR2 is YYREEE in the germline V gene (reference sequence). This CDR3 region has 14 residues. CDR3 DNA sequence: TGTGCCAGCAGCGCGGGGGACAGCACAGATACGCAGTATTTT. Amino acid sequence: CASSAGDSTDTQYF. Full variable domain (missing parts from reference TRBV5-4 and TRBJ2-3): ETGVTQSPTHLIKTRGQQVTLRCSSQSGHNTVSWYQQALGQGPQFIFQYYREEENGRGNFPPRFSGLQFPNYSSELNVNALELDDSALYLCASSAGDSTDTQYFGPGTRLTVL.

The chain uses TRBV30 and TRBJ2-3, with TRBD2 matching over 9 bases. The J segment lost 2 bases and the V segment lost 2 bases, leaving 11 bases of the junction unmatched. The CDR3 spans 17 residues. The germline V gene has CDR1 GTSNPN and CDR2 SVGIG (reference sequence). The CDR3 DNA is TGTGCCTGGAGTTCACAGTTGCCTAGCGGGACCACAGATACGCAGTATTTT. This translates into CAWSSQLPSGTTDTQYF. Supplemented by reference TRBV30 and TRBJ2-3, the full variable domain reads SQTIHQWPATLVQPVGSPLSLECTVEGTSNPNLYWYRQAAGRGLQLLFYSVGIGQISSEVPQNLSASRPQDRQFILSSKKLLLSDSGFYLCAWSSQLPSGTTDTQYFGPGTRLTVL.

The chain combines TRBV6-1 with TRBJ1-1; D unclear. This CDR3 is 13 amino acids long. CDR1 MNHNS and CDR2 SASEGT come from the germline V gene. Deletions cut 8 bases from V and 0 bases from J, with 10 bases between. The CDR3 reads CASRQVMNTEAFF. CDR3 sequence (DNA): TGTGCCAGCCGGCAGGTCATGAACACTGAAGCTTTCTTT.

The chain employs TRBV9 and TRBJ1-5; the match to TRBD1 covers 7 bases. Trimming cost V 0 bases and J 4 bases; bases outside gene matches: 7. Germline V gives CDR1 SGDLS, CDR2 YYNGEE. This CDR3 comprises 16 residues. In DNA form, the CDR3 reads TGTGCCAGCAGCGTAGCCGGCCAGGGGGATAATCAGCCCCAGCATTTT. It codes for CASSVAGQGDNQPQHF.

The rearrangement uses TRBV29-1 and TRBJ2-5; D is unclear. Between the trimmed V and J ends, which lost 4 bases and 2 bases, there was a span of 11 bases. The CDR3 contains 13 residues. CDR1 and CDR2 (germline): SQVTM, ANQGSEA. DNA for the CDR3: TGCAGCGTTGGGTTCAGTGCTCAAGAGACCCAGTACTTC. It encodes CSVGFSAQETQYF.

The chain recombines TRBV29-1 with TRBJ2-7; the D is unclear. Looked up from germline, CDR1 is SQVTM and CDR2 is ANQGSEA. This CDR3 has 13 amino acids. Trimming took 1 base from V and 0 from J, leaving 7 bases between them. This CDR3 reads CSVEVESSYEQYF. For the CDR3, the DNA is TGCAGCGTTGAAGTGGAGAGCTCCTACGAGCAGTACTTC.

This clone was detected only a few times. The gene calls are TRBV12-5 and TRBJ1-5, with D hard to call. This CDR3 is built from 13 residues. CDR1 is LGHNT, CDR2 FRNRAP, per germline. Trimming cost V 2 bases and J 4 bases, with 6 bases left between them. CDR3 amino acids: CASGLTKNQPQHF. In DNA form, the CDR3 reads TGTGCTAGTGGTTTGACAAAAAATCAGCCCCAGCATTTT.

The chain joins TRBV30 to TRBJ1-1; D ambiguous. Germline assignment: CDR1 GTSNPN and CDR2 SVGIG (reference sequence). This CDR3 has 14 residues. Trimming pared 2 bases from V and 6 bases from J, leaving 16 bases between. CDR3 DNA sequence: TGTGCCTGGAGTTTAGGAGGTGGTTATGCTGAAGCTTTCTTT. It is translated as CAWSLGGGYAEAFF.

J is TRBJ1-3 and V is TRBV6-5, with D possibly matching TRBD1 (5 bases). With 6 bases removed from V and 3 bases from J, the gap between germline ends came to 15 bases. The CDR3 spans 15 residues. The germline V gene encodes CDR1 MNHEY and CDR2 SVGAGI. The CDR3 reads CASRKTGPLGNTIYF. In DNA form, the CDR3 reads TGTGCCAGCAGGAAAACAGGACCGCTTGGAAACACCATATATTTT.

The chain carries TRBV6-5 and TRBJ1-1; a weak D match, TRBD1 (5 bases). Trimming removed 6 bases at V and 0 bases at J, with 14 bases between. Germline CDR1 is MNHEY and CDR2 is SVGAGI. The CDR3 length is 15 residues. Here the CDR3 DNA reads TGTGCCAGCAGACCACAGGTGGGGATGAACACTGAAGCTTTCTTT. Encoded protein: CASRPQVGMNTEAFF.

This chain joins TRBV6-6 and TRBJ1-2, with unresolved D. This CDR3 has 13 residues. The V and J ends lost 6 bases and 4 bases respectively, with 12 bases between them. In germline, CDR1 is MNHNY, CDR2 SVGAGI (reference sequence). In DNA form, the CDR3 reads TGTGCCAGCAGCCCCTCCCGGGGCTATGGCTACACCTTC. Translated: CASSPSRGYGYTF.